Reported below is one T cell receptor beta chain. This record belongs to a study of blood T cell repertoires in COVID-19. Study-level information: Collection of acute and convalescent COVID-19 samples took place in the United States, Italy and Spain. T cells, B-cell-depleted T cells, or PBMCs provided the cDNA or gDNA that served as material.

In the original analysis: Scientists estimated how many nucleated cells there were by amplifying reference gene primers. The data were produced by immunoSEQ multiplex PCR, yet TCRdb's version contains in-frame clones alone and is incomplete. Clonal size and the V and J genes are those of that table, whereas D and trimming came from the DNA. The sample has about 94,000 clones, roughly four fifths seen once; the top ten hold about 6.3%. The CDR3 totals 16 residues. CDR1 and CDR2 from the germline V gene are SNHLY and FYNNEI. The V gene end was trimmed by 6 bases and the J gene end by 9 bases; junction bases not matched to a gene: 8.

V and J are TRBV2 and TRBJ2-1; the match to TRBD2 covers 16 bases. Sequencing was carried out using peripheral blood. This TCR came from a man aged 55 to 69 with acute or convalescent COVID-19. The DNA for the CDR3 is TGTGCCAGCAGACTCGGGACTAGCGGGGGGGCCGGTGAGCAGTTCTTC. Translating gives CASRLGTSGGAGEQFF.